At least ten counts were recorded for the clone carrying this T cell receptor beta chain. RNA transcripts served as template for amplifying TCR beta CDR3 sequences. HTBI-primed RT-PCR formed the first round, and a multiplex PCR formed the second. Each CDR3 protein is one row after TCRdb ran MiXCR on the multiplex PCR reads. The sample has about 210,000 distinct CDR3 sequences, around 30% seen once. This CDR3 has 13 residues. Germline V gives CDR1 MNHEY, CDR2 SVGEGT. V lost 5 bases to trimming and J lost 5 bases, with 12 bases between them. The data were obtained in a study of Graves' ophthalmopathy and Graves' hyperthyroidism. Orbital computed tomography, together with clinical symptoms, serum thyroxine, TRAb and thyroid ultrasound, was used for diagnosis.

The chain links TRBV6-2 or TRBV6-3 to TRBJ2-5, with a weak D call TRBD2 (6 bases). The TCR sequence derives from a man aged 50 to 59 with Graves' ophthalmopathy. The sequencing sample was made of peripheral blood. The CDR3 reads CASSKTRWETQYF. CDR3 DNA sequence: TGTGCCAGCAGTAAGACTAGGTGGGAGACCCAGTACTTC.